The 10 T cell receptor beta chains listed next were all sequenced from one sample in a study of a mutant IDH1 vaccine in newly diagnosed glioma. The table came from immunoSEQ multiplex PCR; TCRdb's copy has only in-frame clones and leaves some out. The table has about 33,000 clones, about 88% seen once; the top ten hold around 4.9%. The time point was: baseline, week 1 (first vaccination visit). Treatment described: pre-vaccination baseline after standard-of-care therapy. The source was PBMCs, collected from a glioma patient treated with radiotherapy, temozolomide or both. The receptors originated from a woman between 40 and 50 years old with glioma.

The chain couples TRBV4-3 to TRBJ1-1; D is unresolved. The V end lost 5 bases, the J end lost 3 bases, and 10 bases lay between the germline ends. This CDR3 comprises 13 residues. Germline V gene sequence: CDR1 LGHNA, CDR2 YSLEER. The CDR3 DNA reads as TGCGCCAGCAGCTCCGGGGAGGACACTGAAGCTTTCTTT. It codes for CASSSGEDTEAFF.

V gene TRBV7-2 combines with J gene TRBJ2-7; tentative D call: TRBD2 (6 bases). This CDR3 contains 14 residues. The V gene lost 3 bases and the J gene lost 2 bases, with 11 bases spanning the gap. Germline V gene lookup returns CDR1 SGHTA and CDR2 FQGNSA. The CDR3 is CASSFYSGPYEQYF. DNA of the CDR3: TGTGCCAGCAGCTTCTATAGCGGCCCCTACGAGCAGTACTTC.

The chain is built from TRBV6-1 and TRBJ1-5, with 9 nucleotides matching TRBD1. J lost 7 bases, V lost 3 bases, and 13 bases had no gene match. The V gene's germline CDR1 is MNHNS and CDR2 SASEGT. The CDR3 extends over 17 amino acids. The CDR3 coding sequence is TGTGCCAGCAGTGATCCCCCCCGGGACAGGGTCTTCCAGCCCCAGCATTTT. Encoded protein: CASSDPPRDRVFQPQHF.

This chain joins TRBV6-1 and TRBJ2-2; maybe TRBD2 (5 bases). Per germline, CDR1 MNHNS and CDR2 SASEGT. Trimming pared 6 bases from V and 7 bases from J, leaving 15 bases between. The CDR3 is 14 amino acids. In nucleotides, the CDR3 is TGTGCCAGCAGGCCCCGCGGGCTGGTCGGGGAGCTGTTTTTT. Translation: CASRPRGLVGELFF.

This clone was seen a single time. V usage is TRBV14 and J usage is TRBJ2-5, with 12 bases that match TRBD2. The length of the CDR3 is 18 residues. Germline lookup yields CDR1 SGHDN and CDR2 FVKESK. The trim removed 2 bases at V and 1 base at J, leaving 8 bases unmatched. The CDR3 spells CASSQLPGLAGLQETQYF. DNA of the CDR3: TGTGCCAGCAGCCAACTCCCGGGACTAGCGGGCCTCCAAGAGACCCAGTACTTC.

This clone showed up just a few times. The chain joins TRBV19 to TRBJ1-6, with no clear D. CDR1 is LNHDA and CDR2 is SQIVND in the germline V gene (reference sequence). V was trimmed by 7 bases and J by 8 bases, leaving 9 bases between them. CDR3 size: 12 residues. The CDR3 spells CASTFGDSPLHF. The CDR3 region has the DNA TGTGCCAGTACCTTTGGAGATTCACCCCTCCACTTT.

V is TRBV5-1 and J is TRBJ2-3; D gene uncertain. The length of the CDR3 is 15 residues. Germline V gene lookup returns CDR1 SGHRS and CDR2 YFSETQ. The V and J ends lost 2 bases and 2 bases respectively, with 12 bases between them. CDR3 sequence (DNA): TGCGCCAGCAGCTTCTGGGGTATTAACACAGATACGCAGTATTTT. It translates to CASSFWGINTDTQYF.

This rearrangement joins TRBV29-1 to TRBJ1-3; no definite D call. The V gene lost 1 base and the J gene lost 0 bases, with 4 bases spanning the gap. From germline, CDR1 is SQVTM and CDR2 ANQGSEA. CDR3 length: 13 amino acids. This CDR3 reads CSVEGGSGNTIYF. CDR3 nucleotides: TGCAGCGTTGAAGGGGGCTCTGGAAACACCATATATTTT.

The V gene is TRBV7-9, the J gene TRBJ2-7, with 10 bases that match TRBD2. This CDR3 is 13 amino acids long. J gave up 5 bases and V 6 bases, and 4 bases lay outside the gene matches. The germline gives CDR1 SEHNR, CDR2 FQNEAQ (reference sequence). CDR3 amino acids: CASSPSGSDEQYF. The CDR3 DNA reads TGTGCCAGCAGTCCTAGCGGGAGCGACGAGCAGTACTTC.

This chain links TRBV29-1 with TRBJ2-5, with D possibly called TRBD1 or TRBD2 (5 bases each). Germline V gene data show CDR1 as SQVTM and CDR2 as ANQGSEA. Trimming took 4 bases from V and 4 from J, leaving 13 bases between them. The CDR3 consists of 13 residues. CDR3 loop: CSVGWGSRETQYF. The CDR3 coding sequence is TGCAGCGTTGGTTGGGGGTCTAGAGAGACCCAGTACTTC.